The 30 T cell receptor beta chains below all came from one sample that was sequenced in a study of T cell changes during pregnancy in multiple sclerosis (dated by TCRdb to between 2018 and 2020). Library generation was performed with the immunoSEQ multiplex PCR assay. TCRdb carries this immuneACCESS record with in-frame sequences only. Its versions omit some clonotypes, under half of them owing to an unresolved V gene in the studies checked, with the rest unexplained. The sample table shows just over 80,000 clones, and 90% to 95% are seen once. The ten largest clones represent around 1.1% of the sample. The sequencing here drew on peripheral blood, taken in the second trimester of pregnancy. The receptor set was obtained from a female donor with multiple sclerosis, enrolled in a pregnancy study.

This chain connects TRBV6-4 to TRBJ1-1, with D uncertain. V was cut by 9 bases and J by 0 bases, with 14 bases left in between. CDR3 length equals 14 residues. Germline V gene lookup returns CDR1 MRHNA and CDR2 SNTAGT. The CDR3 reads CASLRDFMNTEAFF. CDR3 bases: TGTGCCAGTCTTCGTGACTTCATGAACACTGAAGCTTTCTTT.

Remarks on this clone: At the DNA level, this CDR3 is encoded by other sequences in the same sample as well. The chain recombines TRBV9 with TRBJ2-5; 7 positions agree with TRBD1. V was pared by 3 bases and J by 5 bases, with 7 bases of the junction left unmatched. The CDR3 length is 14 residues. Germline CDR1 reads SGDLS; CDR2 reads YYNGEE. The DNA for the CDR3 is TGTGCCAGCAGCGGAAGACAGGGTCGGGAGACCCAGTACTTC. Protein: CASSGRQGRETQYF.

CDR3 loop: CASSTDPGQGRTEAFF. The CDR3 bases are TGTGCCAGTAGTACCGATCCGGGACAGGGCCGAACTGAAGCTTTCTTT. The chain has TRBV19 and TRBJ1-1; TRBD1 matches 9 bases. Germline trimming cut 4 bases from V and 5 bases from J; bases unmatched to any gene: 11. The germline V gene encodes CDR1 LNHDA and CDR2 SQIVND (reference sequence). This CDR3 has 16 residues.

V usage is TRBV27 and J usage is TRBJ2-1; 16 positions agree with TRBD2. CDR1 is MNHEY and CDR2 is SMNVEV in the germline V gene (reference sequence). The junction had 14 bases not matched to a gene; V was cut back by 6 bases and J by 0 bases. This CDR3 has 21 residues. DNA for the CDR3: TGTGCCAGCAGGGAGAAACCGGGACTAGCGGGAGGGCCTAGCTCCTACAATGAGCAGTTCTTC. Translating gives CASREKPGLAGGPSSYNEQFF.

The genes are TRBV19 and TRBJ2-7; D possibly corresponds to TRBD2 (6 bases). The germline CDR1 and CDR2 sequences are LNHDA and SQIVND (reference sequence). CDR3 length equals 16 residues. V shed 5 bases and J shed 5 bases, with 22 bases lying between them. The CDR3 DNA is TGTGCCAGTAGTTCCATTGCGACTAGGCGGCACGACGAGCAGTACTTC. Protein sequence: CASSSIATRRHDEQYF.

The chain uses TRBV27 and TRBJ2-7; D is possibly TRBD1 (6 bases). The CDR3 runs to 13 residues. V dropped 6 bases and J dropped 7 bases, with 16 bases sitting between them. In germline, CDR1 is MNHEY, CDR2 SMNVEV (reference sequence). Here the CDR3 DNA reads TGTGCCAGCAGCGCTAAAACAGGGCGTGAGCAGTACTTC. This sequence encodes CASSAKTGREQYF.

This rearrangement joins TRBV18 to TRBJ2-5, with 8 bases fitting TRBD1. Germline CDR1 and CDR2: KGHSH and LQKENI. The CDR3 loop spans 14 amino acids. V trimming: 2 bases; J trimming: 7 bases; junction bases outside the gene matches: 6. The CDR3 sequence is CASSPGQGAGTQYF. In nucleotides, the CDR3 is TGTGCCAGCTCACCAGGCCAGGGGGCAGGGACCCAGTACTTC.

The chain combines TRBV28 with TRBJ2-4, with TRBD1 matching over 7 bases. V trimming: 5 bases; J trimming: 1 base; junction bases outside the gene matches: 14. The CDR3 runs to 18 residues. Germline V gene sequence: CDR1 MDHEN, CDR2 SYDVKM. The CDR3: CASSHHSRGFTAKNIQYF. Written as DNA, the CDR3 is TGTGCCAGCAGTCACCATTCCAGGGGGTTTACCGCCAAAAACATTCAGTACTTC.

This clone was detected only once. This rearrangement joins TRBV6-6 to TRBJ2-2, with TRBD1 matching 8 bases. The germline CDR1 and CDR2 sequences are MNHNY and SVGAGI (reference sequence). Losses at the gene ends were 7 bases for V and 2 bases for J; bases not matched to a gene: 6. The CDR3 contains 15 residues. The CDR3 region is CASTSGQGNTGELFF. As DNA, the CDR3 is TGTGCCAGCACCTCAGGACAGGGCAACACCGGGGAGCTGTTTTTT.

The V call is TRBV6-6, the J call TRBJ1-5; D not resolved. Germline CDR1 reads MNHNY; CDR2 reads SVGAGI (reference sequence). Between the trimmed V and J ends, which lost 0 bases and 7 bases, there was a span of 16 bases. The CDR3 contains 16 residues. CDR3 in DNA: TGTGCCAGCAGTTACTCCCCGAGACTCGAAAGGCAGCCCCAGCATTTT. Translation: CASSYSPRLERQPQHF.

This chain links TRBV4-2 with TRBJ2-7; TRBD1 matches at 9 bases. CDR3 length: 14 amino acids. The junction had 2 bases not matched to a gene; V was cut back by 3 bases and J by 2 bases. Germline-derived CDR1 and CDR2 are LGHNA and YNFKEQ. The CDR3 loop is CASSQGTGTYEQYF. CDR3 coding DNA: TGTGCCAGCAGCCAGGGGACAGGGACCTACGAGCAGTACTTC.

The chain links TRBV6-5 to TRBJ1-5; a possible D gene is TRBD1 (5 bases). This CDR3 is built from 14 residues. The V gene's germline CDR1 is MNHEY and CDR2 SVGAGI. The V end lost 4 bases, the J end lost 6 bases, and 13 bases lay between the germline ends. As DNA, the CDR3 is TGTGCCAGCAGTTCCCCGGCGGGGGGTCAGCCCCAGCATTTT. It specifies CASSSPAGGQPQHF.

The chain carries TRBV7-2 and TRBJ2-1; TRBD2 aligns across 8 bases. With 5 bases clipped from V and 4 bases from J, the junction kept 7 bases outside the gene matches. Germline V gene data show CDR1 as SGHTA and CDR2 as FQGNSA. This CDR3 is 15 amino acids long. The CDR3 DNA is TGTGCCAGCAGCAGAACTAGCGGAGAGTACAATGAGCAGTTCTTC. Translated: CASSRTSGEYNEQFF.

The J gene is TRBJ2-1, the V gene TRBV30; 12 bases map to TRBD2. After removal of 3 bases from V and 9 bases from J, the junction contained 9 bases not matched to a gene. Germline values: CDR1 GTSNPN, CDR2 SVGIG (reference sequence). The CDR3 length is 15 residues. The CDR3: CAWRLGTSGYSEQFF. DNA for the CDR3: TGTGCCTGGAGACTCGGGACTAGCGGGTATAGTGAGCAGTTCTTC.

The chain has TRBV7-9 and TRBJ2-7, with D tentatively TRBD1 (6 bases). The ends were cut back, 5 bases at V and 4 bases at J, with 15 bases in the middle. The CDR3 length is 14 residues. Germline V gene lookup returns CDR1 SEHNR and CDR2 FQNEAQ (reference sequence). The CDR3 DNA reads TGTGCCAGCAGCCCCCCACAGGGATGGTACGAGCAGTACTTC. This codes for CASSPPQGWYEQYF. The full variable domain, its missing parts supplied by reference TRBV7-9 and TRBJ2-7, is DTGVSQNPRHKITKRGQNVTFRCDPISEHNRLYWYRQTLGQGPEFLTYFQNEAQLEKSRLLSDRFSAERPKGSFSTLEIQRTEQGDSAMYLCASSPPQGWYEQYFGPGTRLTVT.

The chain links TRBV1 to TRBJ1-2; the D call in the table, TRBD1, was not verified against the DNA. TRBV1 is described as a pseudogene. This CDR3 spans 15 amino acids. CDR3 coding DNA: TGCACCAGCAGCCAGGGGGGACAGGCCAGCTATGGCTACACCTTC. Translating it yields CTSSQGGQASYGYTF.

V is TRBV7-9 and J is TRBJ1-2; weak D call: TRBD1 (5 bases). Trimming stripped 1 base from V and 6 bases from J, with 18 bases between. This CDR3 is 16 amino acids long. Per the germline V gene, CDR1 is SEHNR and CDR2 is FQNEAQ (reference sequence). Written as DNA, the CDR3 is TGTGCCAGCAGCTTAGGCGGGACCTCGGTCTGGGATGGCTACACCTTC. It is translated as CASSLGGTSVWDGYTF.

The genes are TRBV7-2 and TRBJ2-1; the match to TRBD2 covers 12 bases. This CDR3 has 15 amino acids. Trimming took 3 bases from V and 9 from J; bases not matched to a gene: 6. CDR1 SGHTA and CDR2 FQGNSA come from the germline V gene. CDR3 region: CASSLTSGSVSEQFF. CDR3 nucleotides: TGTGCCAGCAGCTTGACTAGCGGGAGTGTAAGTGAGCAGTTCTTC.

This rearrangement joins TRBV6-1 to TRBJ1-5; a possible D gene is TRBD1 (6 bases). Per germline, CDR1 MNHNS and CDR2 SASEGT. This CDR3 region has 13 residues. Trimming left V 5 bases short and J 11 bases short, with 16 bases between. The CDR3 DNA reads as TGTGCCAGCAGTCGGCAGGGGACGTCGGCCCAGCATTTT. This codes for CASSRQGTSAQHF.

CDR3 sequence reads: CASSQDGAGGQQYF. The CDR3 nucleotides read TGCGCCAGCAGCCAAGATGGGGCGGGAGGTCAGCAGTACTTC. This chain joins TRBV4-1 and TRBJ2-7, with 8 bases lining up with TRBD2. The CDR3 spans 14 residues. The ends lost 0 bases at V and 8 bases at J; junction bases unmatched: 6. Germline V lookup: CDR1 MGHRA, CDR2 YSYEKL.

V usage is TRBV13 and J usage is TRBJ2-1; 7 bases are a match to TRBD2. The CDR3 runs to 17 residues. J lost 7 bases, V lost 4 bases, and 16 bases had no gene match. Germline CDR1 is PRHDT and CDR2 is FYEKMQ (reference sequence). The chain's CDR3 is CASSSPVEREITNEQFF. The CDR3, as DNA: TGTGCCAGCAGCTCCCCCGTTGAGCGGGAAATCACAAATGAGCAGTTCTTC.

The V gene is TRBV28, the J gene TRBJ1-1; 12 positions agree with TRBD1. The CDR3 has 16 residues. Germline lookup yields CDR1 MDHEN and CDR2 SYDVKM. V shed 5 bases, J shed 4 bases, and the junction held 8 bases outside the gene matches. CDR3 residues: CASSGTGGFSGTEAFF. CDR3 nucleotide sequence: TGTGCCAGCAGTGGGACAGGGGGCTTTAGTGGCACTGAAGCTTTCTTT.

The V call is TRBV7-9, the J call TRBJ2-1; D is possibly TRBD2 (6 bases). The germline V gene has CDR1 SEHNR and CDR2 FQNEAQ (reference sequence). V lost 1 base, J lost 4 bases, and 11 bases lay in between. This CDR3 region has 15 residues. CDR3 amino acids: CASSLGGDPYNEQFF. The CDR3 DNA follows: TGTGCCAGCAGCTTAGGGGGGGACCCTTACAATGAGCAGTTCTTC.

The chain recombines TRBV27 with TRBJ1-5; 7 bases match TRBD1. V trimming: 2 bases; J trimming: 2 bases; junction bases outside the gene matches: 9. This CDR3 has 17 residues. Per germline, CDR1 MNHEY and CDR2 SMNVEV (reference sequence). This CDR3 is CASSLHGGGVRNQPQHF. CDR3 coding DNA: TGTGCCAGCAGTTTACATGGAGGGGGCGTTCGCAATCAGCCCCAGCATTTT.

This clone was seen just once. CDR3 in amino acids: CAISGQTGDTEAFF. CDR3 DNA sequence: TGTGCCATCAGTGGACAGACGGGCGACACTGAAGCTTTCTTT. This sequence joins TRBV10-3 and TRBJ1-1; tentative D call: TRBD1 (5 bases). The CDR3 runs 14 residues. CDR1 is ENHRY and CDR2 is SYGVKD in the germline V gene. V lost 4 bases, J lost 3 bases, and 12 bases lay in between.

In DNA form, the CDR3 reads TGTGCCAGCAGCACCGTTCGGACTAACTCCTACAATGAGCAGTTCTTC. This codes for CASSTVRTNSYNEQFF. The chain recombines TRBV7-9 with TRBJ2-1; D might be TRBD2 (6 bases). The CDR3 is made up of 16 amino acids. With 5 bases removed from V and 0 bases from J, the gap between germline ends came to 14 bases. CDR1 is SEHNR and CDR2 is FQNEAQ in the germline V gene (reference sequence).

The rearrangement links TRBV6-5 to TRBJ1-1; 8 nucleotides match TRBD1. After removal of 6 bases from V and 5 bases from J, the junction contained 8 bases not matched to a gene. The CDR3 has 14 residues. CDR1 and CDR2 from the germline V gene are MNHEY and SVGAGI. CDR3 loop: CASRPDRDGTEAFF. Here the CDR3 DNA reads TGTGCCAGCAGGCCGGACAGGGATGGGACTGAAGCTTTCTTT.

The chain employs TRBV12-5 and TRBJ2-7; D perhaps matches TRBD2 (5 bases). CDR1 LGHNT and CDR2 FRNRAP come from the germline V gene. The CDR3 length is 12 residues. V was pared by 1 base and J by 6 bases, with 7 bases between. CDR3 DNA: TGTGCTAGTGGTTTGGCGGCGGGCGAGCAGTACTTC. This translates into CASGLAAGEQYF.

This sequence joins TRBV5-1 and TRBJ2-7; TRBD1 matches 11 bases. Germline values: CDR1 SGHRS, CDR2 YFSETQ. The J segment lost 6 bases and the V segment lost 4 bases, leaving 3 bases of the junction unmatched. The CDR3 has 13 amino acids. The CDR3 nucleotides read TGCGCCAGCAGCCTGGGACAGGGGGTCGAGCAGTACTTC. This gives the protein CASSLGQGVEQYF.

The genes are TRBV29-1 and TRBJ1-1; TRBD1 matches 8 bases. The germline V gene encodes CDR1 SQVTM and CDR2 ANQGSEA. The CDR3 spans 15 residues. V dropped 7 bases and J dropped 0; count of bases not matched to a gene: 10. The CDR3 nucleotides are TGCAGCGCCGGGGACAGGAGGCCCCTGAACACTGAAGCTTTCTTT. This codes for CSAGDRRPLNTEAFF.